The 21 T cell receptor beta chains below were found in one sample sequenced in a study of T cell repertoires in cytomegalovirus infection. TCRdb re-analysed the reads in MiXCR, keeping a single row per CDR3 protein. The sample lists more than 250,000 distinct CDR3 sequences; more than 20% were seen once. The antigens for these receptors are not known. Here the sequenced sample was cultured PBMCs, taken from culture after CMV antigen stimulation. These TCRs come from a human donor in good health (CMV status not recorded). Some clones in this sample may be carry-over from other donors' samples.

V is TRBV30 and J is TRBJ2-1; D is ambiguous. In germline, CDR1 is GTSNPN, CDR2 SVGIG (reference sequence). The CDR3 is 12 residues long. Trimming stripped 5 bases from V and 3 bases from J, with 8 bases between. CDR3 nucleotide sequence: TGTGCCTGGGACCGGAACTACAATGAGCAGTTCTTC. The encoded protein is CAWDRNYNEQFF.

The chain uses TRBV6-5 and TRBJ2-1; TRBD1 matches at 9 bases. J gave up 2 bases and V 1 base, and 6 bases lay outside the gene matches. Germline-derived CDR1 and CDR2 are MNHEY and SVGAGI. CDR3 size: 17 residues. The CDR3, as DNA: TGTGCCAGCAGTTACTATCCTGGGACAGGGACCTACAATGAGCAGTTCTTC. It yields the protein CASSYYPGTGTYNEQFF.

This clonotype was counted only a few times. The chain has TRBV27 and TRBJ1-1; 7 nucleotides line up with TRBD1. V trimming: 5 bases; J trimming: 5 bases; junction bases outside the gene matches: 17. This CDR3 has 17 residues. The germline V gene encodes CDR1 MNHEY and CDR2 SMNVEV (reference sequence). The CDR3 sequence: CASSTGPGQPAGTEAFF. CDR3 DNA: TGTGCCAGCAGTACGGGGCCGGGACAGCCGGCGGGTACTGAAGCTTTCTTT.

The table lists this clonotype with many counts. The chain carries TRBV12-3 or TRBV12-4 and TRBJ1-1; 8 bases align to TRBD1. This CDR3 is built from 16 residues. The junction had 12 bases not matched to a gene; V was cut back by 5 bases and J by 4 bases. The CDR3 coding sequence is TGTGCCAGCAGTGCTAATACCGGGACAGGTGGCACTGAAGCTTTCTTT. It is translated as CASSANTGTGGTEAFF.

This clonotype was picked up many times. The chain uses TRBV7-8 and TRBJ2-7; 7 nucleotides match TRBD2. J lost 7 bases, V lost 0 bases, and 6 bases had no gene match. This CDR3 is built from 14 residues. Germline V lookup: CDR1 SGHVS, CDR2 FQNEAQ. CDR3 residues: CASSLAPGGREQYV. The DNA for the CDR3 is TGTGCCAGCAGCTTAGCCCCGGGGGGTCGGGAGCAGTACGTC.

In this sample, this clonotype turned up a few times. The V gene is TRBV11-2, the J gene TRBJ1-1; tentative D call: TRBD1 (5 bases). Germline loops: CDR1 SGHAT, CDR2 FQNNGV. This CDR3 region has 20 residues. V lost 5 bases to trimming and J lost 6 bases, with 34 bases between them. CDR3 amino acids: CASSQQWGWRVKVKDAEAFF. Here the CDR3 DNA reads TGTGCCAGCAGCCAGCAATGGGGGTGGAGGGTAAAGGTTAAGGATGCTGAAGCTTTCTTT.

This clonotype was picked up many times. The chain couples TRBV7-2 to TRBJ2-1; 13 bases are shared with TRBD2. Germline V CDR1 and CDR2: SGHTA, FQGNSA. There are 15 residues in the CDR3. With V trimmed by 5 bases and J by 8 bases, 6 bases remained unmatched. The CDR3 bases are TGTGCCAGCAGCCGGACTAGCGGGAGTGGGGATGAGCAGTTCTTC. Protein: CASSRTSGSGDEQFF.

This rearrangement joins TRBV28 to TRBJ1-3; tentatively, D is TRBD1 (6 bases). The CDR3 runs 15 residues. Trimming left V 1 base short and J 2 bases short, with 9 bases between. Germline V gene sequence: CDR1 MDHEN, CDR2 SYDVKM. The CDR3 sequence: CASSLLAGAGNTIYF. The CDR3 bases are TGTGCCAGCAGTTTATTGGCAGGGGCTGGAAACACCATATATTTT.

The J gene is TRBJ2-1, the V gene TRBV20-1; D remains ambiguous. Germline CDR1 DFQATT, CDR2 SNEGSKA (reference sequence). CDR3 size: 12 residues. V lost 3 bases and J lost 8, with 11 bases in between. CDR3 sequence reads: CSASAATDEQFF. In nucleotides, the CDR3 is TGCAGTGCTAGTGCCGCAACGGATGAGCAGTTCTTC.

This clonotype has a count of ten or more. This chain uses TRBV12-3 or TRBV12-4 with TRBJ2-2, with D uncertain. V shed 4 bases and J shed 1 base, with 10 bases lying between them. The length of the CDR3 is 15 residues. CDR3 coding DNA: TGTGCCAGCAGTTCGAGTCGACAGAACACCGGGGAGCTGTTTTTT. Translating it yields CASSSSRQNTGELFF.

The chain carries TRBV11-3 and TRBJ2-2, with a tentative D call TRBD2 (6 bases). Between the trimmed V and J ends, which lost 6 bases and 7 bases, there was a span of 21 bases. Germline V CDR1 and CDR2: SGHNT, YENEEA. CDR3 length: 16 residues. The DNA for the CDR3 is TGTGCCAGCAGTGGGCTTGGCGGCGGGAAGGGCGGGGAGCTGTTTTTT. Translated, it gives CASSGLGGGKGGELFF. Full variable domain (outside the CDR3, taken from reference TRBV11-3 and TRBJ2-2): EAGVVQSPRYKIIEKKQPVAFWCNPISGHNTLYWYLQNLGQGPELLIRYENEEAVDDSQLPKDRFSAERLKGVDSTLKIQPAELGDSAVYLCASSGLGGGKGGELFFGEGSRLTVL.

This clonotype has a handful of counts. The gene calls are TRBV20-1 and TRBJ1-2; tentatively, D is TRBD1 (5 bases). The CDR3 consists of 12 residues. The V and J ends lost 6 bases and 5 bases respectively, with 13 bases between them. CDR1 is DFQATT and CDR2 is SNEGSKA in the germline V gene (reference sequence). The CDR3 sequence: CSAREGKYGYTF. The CDR3 DNA follows: TGCAGTGCCAGGGAGGGAAAGTATGGCTACACCTTC.

The rearrangement links TRBV12-3 or TRBV12-4 to TRBJ2-4; D may be TRBD1 or TRBD2 (7 bases each). Trimming stripped 7 bases from V and 0 bases from J, with 13 bases between. CDR3 length: 15 amino acids. The DNA of the CDR3 is TGTGCCAGCACCCCAGGGGGGGGAGCCAAAAACATTCAGTACTTC. Translated, it gives CASTPGGGAKNIQYF.

This clonotype was observed many times. At one of its ends the junction is not consistent with the germline gene, which may arise from a read error. The chain employs TRBV7-2 and TRBJ2-1; D unresolved. Germline V lookup: CDR1 SGHTA, CDR2 FQGNSA. CDR3 length: 12 amino acids. CDR3 bases: TGTGCCAGCAGCATGCCTTCTGTCCCACCTGGTTTC. Translating it yields CASSMPSVPPGF.

Many counts were recorded for this clonotype. The CDR3 sequence: CASSPGTGFNQPQHF. The CDR3 DNA reads TGTGCCAGCAGCCCGGGGACTGGATTCAATCAGCCCCAGCATTTT. The gene calls are TRBV7-2 and TRBJ1-5, with a tentative D call TRBD1 (5 bases). Trimming took off 5 bases at V and 3 bases at J, with 14 bases between the two ends. Germline CDR1 and CDR2: SGHTA and FQGNSA. CDR3 size: 15 residues.

The rearrangement links TRBV20-1 to TRBJ1-5; TRBD1 matches 7 bases. V trimming: 3 bases; J trimming: 4 bases; junction bases outside the gene matches: 9. Germline CDR1 reads DFQATT; CDR2 reads SNEGSKA (reference sequence). The CDR3 covers 15 residues. As DNA, the CDR3 is TGCAGTGCTAGTCCGACACAGGGGCAGAATCAGCCCCAGCATTTT. It encodes CSASPTQGQNQPQHF.

The chain recombines TRBV4-3 with TRBJ2-2; tentatively, D is TRBD2 (5 bases). CDR1 is LGHNA and CDR2 is YSLEER in the germline V gene. The CDR3 is 16 residues long. Trimming removed 3 bases at V and 2 bases at J, with 13 bases between. Here the CDR3 DNA reads TGCGCCAGCAGCCACTTAATGACGGGAAACACCGGGGAGCTGTTTTTT. It codes for CASSHLMTGNTGELFF.

V is TRBV28 and J is TRBJ2-3; 7 bases map to TRBD2. Germline loops: CDR1 MDHEN, CDR2 SYDVKM. The CDR3 consists of 14 residues. V was pared by 6 bases and J by 5 bases, with 8 bases of the junction left unmatched. CDR3 region: CASSPLAGEDTQYF. The CDR3 DNA is TGTGCCAGCAGCCCCTTGGCGGGAGAAGATACGCAGTATTTT.

This clonotype was seen ten or more times. The chain uses TRBV7-2 and TRBJ1-2; weak D call: TRBD1 (6 bases). The CDR3 is 15 residues long. Trimming left V 4 bases short and J 2 bases short, with 14 bases between. In germline, CDR1 is SGHTA, CDR2 FQGNSA. CDR3 coding DNA: TGTGCCAGCAGCTCTTATCGGGACAAGAACTATGGCTACACCTTC. Translated: CASSSYRDKNYGYTF.

The chain combines TRBV28 with TRBJ2-5; 11 bases are shared with TRBD2. V trimming: 5 bases; J trimming: 5 bases; junction bases outside the gene matches: 4. CDR1 and CDR2 from the germline V gene are MDHEN and SYDVKM. The CDR3 spans 14 residues. CDR3 residues: CASSTSGSPETQYF. The CDR3 DNA is TGTGCCAGCAGTACTAGCGGGAGCCCCGAGACCCAGTACTTC.

This clonotype was seen at least ten times. The chain employs TRBV5-1 and TRBJ2-7; TRBD2 agrees at 7 bases. CDR3 length equals 14 residues. Germline CDR1 is SGHRS and CDR2 is YFSETQ. J gave up 3 bases and V 3 bases, and 6 bases lay outside the gene matches. The CDR3 sequence is CASSSGTTLYEQYF. In nucleotides, the CDR3 is TGCGCCAGCAGCTCCGGGACTACCCTCTACGAGCAGTACTTC. Filled out from reference TRBV5-1 and TRBJ2-7, the complete variable domain reads KAGVTQTPRYLIKTRGQQVTLSCSPISGHRSVSWYQQTPGQGLQFLFEYFSETQRNKGNFPGRFSGRQFSNSRSEMNVSTLELGDSALYLCASSSGTTLYEQYFGPGTRLTVT.